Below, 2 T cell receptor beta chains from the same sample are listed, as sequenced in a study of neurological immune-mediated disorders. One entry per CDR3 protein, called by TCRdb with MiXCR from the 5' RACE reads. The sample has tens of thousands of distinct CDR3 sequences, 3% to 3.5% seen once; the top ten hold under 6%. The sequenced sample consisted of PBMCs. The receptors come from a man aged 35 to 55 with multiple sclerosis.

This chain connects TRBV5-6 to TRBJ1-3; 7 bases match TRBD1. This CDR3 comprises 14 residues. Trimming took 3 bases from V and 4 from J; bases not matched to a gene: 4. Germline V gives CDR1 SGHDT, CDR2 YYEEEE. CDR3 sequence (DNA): TGTGCCAGCAGCTCCGACAGGGCAGGAAACACCATATATTTT. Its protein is CASSSDRAGNTIYF.

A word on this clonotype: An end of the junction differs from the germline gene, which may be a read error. The CDR3 DNA reads as TGCAGTGCTAGCGGTTGGGTAAATTCACCCCTCAACTTT. Amino acid sequence: CSASGWVNSPLNF. The rearrangement links TRBV20-1 to TRBJ1-6, with unresolved D. The CDR3 is 13 amino acids. Germline V lookup: CDR1 DFQATT, CDR2 SNEGSKA (reference sequence).